Listed here are 18 T cell receptor beta chains from one sample, sequenced in a study of Tregs in tolerant kidney transplant recipients. TCRdb's table, derived via immunoSEQ multiplex PCR, lists solely in-frame clones and lacks some. Altogether roughly 80,000 clones are present, more than 95% being singletons, with the ten largest covering around 0.58%. The material was CD4+ T cells from blood, obtained before the transplant. All receptors derive from a human donor who received a combined kidney and bone marrow transplant.

The chain uses TRBV29-1 and TRBJ1-1; the D is unclear. Per the germline V gene, CDR1 is SQVTM and CDR2 is ANQGSEA. This CDR3 has 13 amino acids. The ends were cut back, 4 bases at V and 3 bases at J, with 12 bases in the middle. In DNA form, the CDR3 reads TGCAGCGTTGCTGTTTCGTTTGACACTGAAGCTTTCTTT. It specifies CSVAVSFDTEAFF.

The chain uses TRBV13 and TRBJ1-6; 9 bases agree with TRBD1. Trimming took 5 bases from V and 9 from J; bases not matched to a gene: 11. In germline, CDR1 is PRHDT, CDR2 FYEKMQ (reference sequence). This CDR3 has 16 amino acids. In DNA form, the CDR3 reads TGTGCCAGCAGCCAACCTTGGACAGGGGTAGGTTCACCCCTCCACTTT. Translation: CASSQPWTGVGSPLHF.

The rearrangement joins TRBV19 to TRBJ1-1; D call uncertain. Germline-derived CDR1 and CDR2 are LNHDA and SQIVND (reference sequence). Trimming shortened V by 4 bases and J by 2 bases, and 8 bases separated the two germline ends. The CDR3 is made up of 13 amino acids. The CDR3 nucleotides are TGTGCCAGTAGTACACAGATTAACACTGAAGCTTTCTTT. Encoded protein: CASSTQINTEAFF. Full variable domain (missing parts from reference TRBV19 and TRBJ1-1): DGGITQSPKYLFRKEGQNVTLSCEQNLNHDAMYWYRQDPGQGLRLIYYSQIVNDFQKGDIAEGYSVSREKKESFPLTVTSAQKNPTAFYLCASSTQINTEAFFGQGTRLTVV.

V is TRBV5-4 and J is TRBJ1-1; unclear D gene. Germline V gene data show CDR1 as SGHNT and CDR2 as YYREEE (reference sequence). The V and J ends lost 3 bases and 0 bases respectively, with 12 bases between them. There are 15 residues in the CDR3. CDR3 amino acids: CASSSQAALNTEAFF. In nucleotides, the CDR3 is TGTGCCAGCAGCTCCCAAGCCGCTCTGAACACTGAAGCTTTCTTT. The full variable domain, in which reference TRBV5-4 and TRBJ1-1 provide the parts outside the CDR3, is ETGVTQSPTHLIKTRGQQVTLRCSSQSGHNTVSWYQQALGQGPQFIFQYYREEENGRGNFPPRFSGLQFPNYSSELNVNALELDDSALYLCASSSQAALNTEAFFGQGTRLTVV.

The genes are TRBV4-2 and TRBJ1-2; D is unresolved. The CDR3 contains 16 residues. Trimming pared 0 bases from V and 1 base from J, leaving 12 bases between. The germline gives CDR1 LGHNA, CDR2 YNFKEQ. The CDR3 sequence is CASSQDYGRLNYGYTF. CDR3 bases: TGTGCCAGCAGCCAAGATTACGGGAGGCTTAACTATGGCTACACCTTC.

This clone was picked up one time. This sequence joins TRBV27 and TRBJ2-3, with 7 bases aligning to TRBD2. Germline assignment: CDR1 MNHEY and CDR2 SMNVEV (reference sequence). J was trimmed by 5 bases and V by 7 bases; bases with no gene match: 9. This CDR3 is 14 amino acids long. This CDR3 reads CASNGRGSGDTQYF. Here the CDR3 DNA reads TGTGCCAGCAACGGGCGGGGGTCGGGAGATACGCAGTATTTT.

The gene calls are TRBV7-2 and TRBJ2-1; 8 nucleotides match TRBD2. Germline CDR1 SGHTA, CDR2 FQGNSA. This CDR3 is 13 amino acids long. V shed 5 bases and J 7 bases; nucleotides not matched to a gene: 4. The CDR3 region is CASSHGGGNEQFF. Written as DNA, the CDR3 is TGTGCCAGCAGCCACGGGGGGGGTAATGAGCAGTTCTTC.

The CDR3 region has the DNA TGTGCCAGCAGCTGGAGCGGGAGCACAGATACGCAGTATTTT. Protein: CASSWSGSTDTQYF. The chain uses TRBV7-8 and TRBJ2-3; D perhaps matches TRBD2 (6 bases). The V end lost 4 bases, the J end lost 0 bases, and 8 bases lay between the germline ends. Germline CDR1 and CDR2: SGHVS and FQNEAQ. The CDR3 has 14 residues.

This chain links TRBV7-6 with TRBJ2-7; D unresolved. V was cut by 5 bases and J by 0 bases, with 8 bases left in between. Germline V gene data show CDR1 as SGHVS and CDR2 as FNYEAQ. The CDR3 runs 13 residues. As DNA, the CDR3 is TGTGCCAGCAGCCCCCGGTCCTCCTACGAGCAGTACTTC. Translation: CASSPRSSYEQYF.

Here the CDR3 reads CAISELAADEQFF. In DNA form, the CDR3 reads TGTGCCATCAGTGAACTAGCGGCGGATGAGCAGTTCTTC. The chain recombines TRBV10-3 with TRBJ2-1, with TRBD2 matching 8 bases. V dropped 3 bases and J dropped 8; count of bases not matched to a gene: 3. The CDR3 runs to 13 residues. CDR1 ENHRY and CDR2 SYGVKD come from the germline V gene.

The chain couples TRBV6-1 to TRBJ2-1; 13 positions match TRBD2. With V trimmed by 10 bases and J by 3 bases, 3 bases remained unmatched. Germline V lookup: CDR1 MNHNS, CDR2 SASEGT. The CDR3 runs 14 residues. The CDR3 nucleotides are TGTGCCATCAGGACTAGCGGGAGCTACAATGAGCAGTTCTTC. This gives the protein CAIRTSGSYNEQFF.

This chain links TRBV7-6 with TRBJ1-4; 7 nucleotides agree with TRBD1. Looked up from germline, CDR1 is SGHVS and CDR2 is FNYEAQ. The trim removed 1 base at V and 11 bases at J, leaving 1 base unmatched. This CDR3 comprises 12 residues. CDR3 region: CASSLGGQKLFF. The CDR3 nucleotides read TGTGCCAGCAGCTTAGGGGGACAGAAACTGTTTTTT.

The rearrangement joins TRBV30 to TRBJ2-1; TRBD2 is a possible D gene (6 bases). V dropped 5 bases and J dropped 9 bases, with 14 bases sitting between them. Germline CDR1 GTSNPN, CDR2 SVGIG (reference sequence). The CDR3 sequence is 12 residues long. The CDR3: CAWEGGHSEQFF. For the CDR3, the DNA is TGTGCCTGGGAGGGAGGCCACAGTGAGCAGTTCTTC.

The chain carries TRBV10-3 and TRBJ2-7; 8 nucleotides agree with TRBD2. The CDR3 loop spans 16 amino acids. Trimming cost V 3 bases and J 3 bases; bases outside gene matches: 10. Per germline, CDR1 ENHRY and CDR2 SYGVKD. Written as DNA, the CDR3 is TGTGCCATCAGTGAAGGTAGCGGGAACAAGGGCTACGAGCAGTACTTC. Translation gives CAISEGSGNKGYEQYF.

The V and J genes are TRBV5-6 and TRBJ1-6; the D is unclear. Germline V gene lookup returns CDR1 SGHDT and CDR2 YYEEEE. CDR3 size: 14 residues. Trimming left V 7 bases short and J 7 bases short, with 15 bases between. CDR3 in DNA: TGTGCCAGCGGCCGCCGGGTCGACAATTCACCCCTCCACTTT. Amino acids: CASGRRVDNSPLHF.

The rearrangement links TRBV10-3 to TRBJ1-1; TRBD1 matches at 9 bases. V trimming: 4 bases; J trimming: 1 base; junction bases outside the gene matches: 7. CDR1 is ENHRY, CDR2 SYGVKD, per germline. The CDR3 sequence is 16 residues long. In DNA form, the CDR3 reads TGTGCCATCAGTGGGGACAGGGCCGCTCGGAACACTGAAGCTTTCTTT. It specifies CAISGDRAARNTEAFF.

This chain links TRBV5-1 with TRBJ1-1; tentative D call: TRBD1 (5 bases). V was trimmed by 1 base and J by 0 bases, leaving 7 bases between them. The CDR3 length is 14 residues. Per the germline V gene, CDR1 is SGHRS and CDR2 is YFSETQ. The CDR3 nucleotides are TGCGCCAGCAGCTTGTCAGGGTTGAACACTGAAGCTTTCTTT. Translating gives CASSLSGLNTEAFF.

The J gene is TRBJ1-1, the V gene TRBV19, with a weak D call TRBD1 (5 bases). Germline loops: CDR1 LNHDA, CDR2 SQIVND (reference sequence). V was cut by 2 bases and J by 5 bases, with 6 bases left in between. The CDR3 is 12 amino acids. In nucleotides, the CDR3 is TGTGCCAGTAGTATACAGGGTACTGAAGCTTTCTTT. Translation gives CASSIQGTEAFF.